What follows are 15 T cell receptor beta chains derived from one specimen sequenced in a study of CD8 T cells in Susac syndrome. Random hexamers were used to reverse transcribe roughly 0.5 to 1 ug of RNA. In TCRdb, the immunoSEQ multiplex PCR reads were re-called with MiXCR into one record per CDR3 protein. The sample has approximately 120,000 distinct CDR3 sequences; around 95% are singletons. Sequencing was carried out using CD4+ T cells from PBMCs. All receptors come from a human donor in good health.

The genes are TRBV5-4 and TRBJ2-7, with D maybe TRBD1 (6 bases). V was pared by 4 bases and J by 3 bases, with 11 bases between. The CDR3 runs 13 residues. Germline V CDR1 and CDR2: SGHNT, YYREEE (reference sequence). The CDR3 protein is CASSTNRDYEQYF. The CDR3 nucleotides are TGTGCCAGCAGCACCAACAGGGACTACGAGCAGTACTTC.

The CDR3 sequence is CASSPSGPPGDTQYF. Here the CDR3 DNA reads TGTGCCAGCAGCCCGTCGGGACCACCAGGAGATACGCAGTATTTT. The chain links TRBV7-8 to TRBJ2-3; either TRBD1 or TRBD2 may fit D (5 bases each). CDR3 length equals 15 residues. The V and J ends lost 5 bases and 5 bases respectively, with 17 bases between them. Germline CDR1 SGHVS, CDR2 FQNEAQ.

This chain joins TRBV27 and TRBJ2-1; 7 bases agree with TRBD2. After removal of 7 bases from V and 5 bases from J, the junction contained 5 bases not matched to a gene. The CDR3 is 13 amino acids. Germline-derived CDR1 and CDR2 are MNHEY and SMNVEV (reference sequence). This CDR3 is CASKVSGHNEQFF. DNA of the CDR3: TGTGCCAGCAAGGTTAGCGGGCACAATGAGCAGTTCTTC.

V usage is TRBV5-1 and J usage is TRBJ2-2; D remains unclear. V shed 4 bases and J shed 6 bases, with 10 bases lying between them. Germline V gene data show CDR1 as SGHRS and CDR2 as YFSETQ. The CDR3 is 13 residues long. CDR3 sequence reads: CASSRELAGELFF. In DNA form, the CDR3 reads TGCGCCAGCAGCCGAGAGCTGGCCGGGGAGCTGTTTTTT.

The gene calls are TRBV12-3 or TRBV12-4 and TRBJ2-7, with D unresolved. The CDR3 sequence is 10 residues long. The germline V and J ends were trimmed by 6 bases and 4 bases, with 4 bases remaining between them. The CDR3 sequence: CASRLYEQYF. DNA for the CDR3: TGTGCCAGCAGACTATACGAGCAGTACTTC.

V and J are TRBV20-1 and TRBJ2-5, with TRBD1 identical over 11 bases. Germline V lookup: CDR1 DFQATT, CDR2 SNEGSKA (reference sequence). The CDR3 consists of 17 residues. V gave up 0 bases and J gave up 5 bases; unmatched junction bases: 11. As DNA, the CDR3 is TGCAGTGCTAGAGATGGGGTGTGGACAGGGGGCTGGGAGACCCAGTACTTC. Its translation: CSARDGVWTGGWETQYF.

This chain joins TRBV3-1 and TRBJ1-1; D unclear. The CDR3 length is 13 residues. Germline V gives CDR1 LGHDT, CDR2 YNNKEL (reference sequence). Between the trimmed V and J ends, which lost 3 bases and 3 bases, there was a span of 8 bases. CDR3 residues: CASSHGPDTEAFF. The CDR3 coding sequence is TGTGCCAGCAGCCATGGGCCCGACACTGAAGCTTTCTTT.

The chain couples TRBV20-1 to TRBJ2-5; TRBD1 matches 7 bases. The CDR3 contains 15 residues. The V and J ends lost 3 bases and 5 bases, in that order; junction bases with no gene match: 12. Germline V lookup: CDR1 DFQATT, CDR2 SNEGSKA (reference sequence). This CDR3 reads CSARPLDRAWETQYF. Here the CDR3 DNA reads TGCAGTGCTAGGCCCCTTGACAGGGCTTGGGAGACCCAGTACTTC.

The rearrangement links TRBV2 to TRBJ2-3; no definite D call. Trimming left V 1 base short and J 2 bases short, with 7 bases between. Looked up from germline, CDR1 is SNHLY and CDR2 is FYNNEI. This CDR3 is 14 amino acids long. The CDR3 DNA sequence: TGTGCCAGCAGTGAAGTGAGTTACACAGATACGCAGTATTTT. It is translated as CASSEVSYTDTQYF.

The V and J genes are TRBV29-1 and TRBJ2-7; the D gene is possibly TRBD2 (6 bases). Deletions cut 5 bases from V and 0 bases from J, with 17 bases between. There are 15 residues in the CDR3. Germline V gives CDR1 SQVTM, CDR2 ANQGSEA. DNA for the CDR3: TGCAGCGTTCCAAGGGCGGCGGGAAGCTCCTACGAGCAGTACTTC. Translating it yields CSVPRAAGSSYEQYF.

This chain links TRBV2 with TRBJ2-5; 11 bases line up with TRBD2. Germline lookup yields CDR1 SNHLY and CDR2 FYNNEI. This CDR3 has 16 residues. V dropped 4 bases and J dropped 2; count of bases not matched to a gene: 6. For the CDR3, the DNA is TGTGCCAGCAGTGGCCTACTAGCGGGAGATCAAGAGACCCAGTACTTC. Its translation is CASSGLLAGDQETQYF. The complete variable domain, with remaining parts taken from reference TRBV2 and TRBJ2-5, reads EPEVTQTPSHQVTQMGQEVILRCVPISNHLYFYWYRQILGQKVEFLVSFYNNEISEKSEIFDDQFSVERPDGSNFTLKIRSTKLEDSAMYFCASSGLLAGDQETQYFGPGTRLLVL.

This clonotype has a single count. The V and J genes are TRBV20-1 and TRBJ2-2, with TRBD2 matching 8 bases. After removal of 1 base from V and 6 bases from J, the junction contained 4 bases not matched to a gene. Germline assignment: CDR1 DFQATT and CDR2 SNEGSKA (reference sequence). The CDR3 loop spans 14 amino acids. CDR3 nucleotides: TGCAGTGCTAGAGCGGGAGGGCCCTCCGGGGAGCTGTTTTTT. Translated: CSARAGGPSGELFF.

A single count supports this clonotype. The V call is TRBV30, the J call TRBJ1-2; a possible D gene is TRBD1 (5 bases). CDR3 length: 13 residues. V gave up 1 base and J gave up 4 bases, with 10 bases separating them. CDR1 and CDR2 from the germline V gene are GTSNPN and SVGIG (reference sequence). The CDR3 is CAWSGTLVYGYTF. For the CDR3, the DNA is TGTGCCTGGAGTGGGACACTAGTCTATGGCTACACCTTC.

CDR3 in amino acids: CASSPLEVVGEQYF. CDR3 bases: TGTGCCAGCTCACCTTTAGAGGTCGTGGGGGAGCAGTACTTC. This chain joins TRBV18 and TRBJ2-7; no firm D call. V was clipped by 3 bases and J by 7 bases, with 16 bases between them. This CDR3 comprises 14 residues. Germline V gene lookup returns CDR1 KGHSH and CDR2 LQKENI.

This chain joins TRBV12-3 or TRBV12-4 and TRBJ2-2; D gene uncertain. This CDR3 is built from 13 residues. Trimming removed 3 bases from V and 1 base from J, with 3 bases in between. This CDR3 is CASSFRNTGELFF. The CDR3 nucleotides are TGTGCCAGCAGTTTCCGGAACACCGGGGAGCTGTTTTTT.